The 2 T cell receptor beta chains below come from one sample, sequenced in a study of beta chain features in type 1 diabetes. All of the isolated RNA was reverse transcribed, so expressed TCRB transcripts were sequenced. Assay used: immunoSEQ multiplex PCR; TCRdb lists only in-frame clones, some missing. The sample lists roughly 240,000 clones, around an eighth occurring once. The sample comprised naive CD4+ T cells from blood. The origin of the receptors is a woman aged 40 to 50 in good health.

A few counts support this clone. This chain joins TRBV4-2 and TRBJ1-1, with 10 bases matching TRBD1. The V gene end was trimmed by 0 bases and the J gene end by 7 bases; junction bases not matched to a gene: 5. The CDR3 consists of 15 residues. Germline CDR1 is LGHNA and CDR2 is YNFKEQ. For the CDR3, the DNA is TGTGCCAGCAGCCAAGATAGGGACAGGGGTGTTGAAGCTTTCTTT. It translates to CASSQDRDRGVEAFF.

The chain carries TRBV11-2 and TRBJ1-1, with D unresolved. With 5 bases removed from V and 0 bases from J, the gap between germline ends came to 13 bases. This CDR3 spans 15 amino acids. CDR1 SGHAT and CDR2 FQNNGV come from the germline V gene. The chain's CDR3 is CASSPRGGVNTEAFF. The CDR3, as DNA: TGTGCCAGCAGCCCGAGAGGCGGGGTGAACACTGAAGCTTTCTTT.